This TCR beta chain was identified during a study of ipilimumab plus nivolumab after autologous stem cell transplantation. The V gene lost 4 bases and the J gene lost 4 bases, with 11 bases spanning the gap. The CDR3 length is 13 residues. The germline CDR1 and CDR2 sequences are SGHTA and FQGNSA. TCRdb's table, derived via immunoSEQ multiplex PCR, lists solely in-frame clones and lacks some. The table includes some 22,000 clones, around four fifths detected once. The sequencing here drew on PBMCs, taken in a trial of ipilimumab plus nivolumab as post-transplant consolidation. The J gene is TRBJ2-7, the V gene TRBV7-2, with TRBD1 as a possible D gene (6 bases). This TCR was sampled from a male donor with diffuse large B-cell lymphoma. The CDR3 here is CASSSRRGYEQYF. The DNA of the CDR3 is TGTGCCAGCAGCTCCCGAAGGGGGTACGAGCAGTACTTC.